One and the same sample provided the 16 T cell receptor beta chains below, sequenced in a study of blood T cell repertoires in COVID-19 (dated by TCRdb to 2020 to 2021). The library was produced with the immunoSEQ multiplex PCR assay. TCRdb retrieved this table from immuneACCESS and kept in-frame rearrangements only. Not all clones are present; in checked studies, unresolved V genes account for under half, and no reason is known for the remainder. The sample yields around 130,000 clones; approximately 85% were counted once. More than 3.5% of the sample is taken by the ten largest. Sequences were obtained from peripheral blood. The receptors were sampled from a human donor in a cohort sampled during active COVID-19.

The chain recombines TRBV29-1 with TRBJ2-1, with 9 bases identical to TRBD2. Germline V gives CDR1 SQVTM, CDR2 ANQGSEA. The trim removed 5 bases at V and 5 bases at J, leaving 10 bases unmatched. The CDR3 loop spans 15 amino acids. CDR3 in DNA: TGCAGCGTTCCAGGGTCTTCTAGCGGGAACAATGAGCAGTTCTTC. It encodes CSVPGSSSGNNEQFF.

The chain recombines TRBV6-2 or TRBV6-3 with TRBJ1-4; weak D call: TRBD1 (5 bases). Germline V gene data show CDR1 as MNHEY and CDR2 as SVGEGT. V was pared by 3 bases and J by 16 bases, with 18 bases between. The CDR3 consists of 13 residues. The CDR3, as DNA: TGTGCCAGCAGTTATCGGGGGACGCATTTTCCGTTTTTT. Its translation: CASSYRGTHFPFF.

CDR3 sequence: CASTTTGARARGTGELFF. The CDR3, as DNA: TGTGCCAGCACCACAACCGGAGCTCGGGCAAGGGGGACCGGGGAGCTGTTTTTT. The chain combines TRBV7-2 with TRBJ2-2; D may be TRBD1 (6 bases). Per germline, CDR1 SGHTA and CDR2 FQGNSA. Trimming pared 7 bases from V and 5 bases from J, leaving 26 bases between. The CDR3 has 18 amino acids.

The V call is TRBV12-3 or TRBV12-4, the J call TRBJ2-7; D is undetermined. This CDR3 region has 13 residues. V was cut by 3 bases and J by 6 bases, with 12 bases left in between. The CDR3 protein is CASSLGPPSEQYV. The CDR3 DNA is TGTGCCAGCAGTTTGGGCCCTCCCAGCGAGCAGTACGTC.

The chain employs TRBV7-8 and TRBJ1-3; TRBD1 agrees at 7 bases. Germline V lookup: CDR1 SGHVS, CDR2 FQNEAQ. The CDR3 spans 16 residues. V lost 5 bases and J lost 0; bases outside the gene matches: 7. CDR3 loop: CASSPRDRSSGNTIYF. DNA for the CDR3: TGTGCCAGCAGCCCTAGGGACAGAAGCTCTGGAAACACCATATATTTT.

This chain joins TRBV2 and TRBJ1-2, with 11 nucleotides matching TRBD1. Germline trimming cut 6 bases from V and 2 bases from J; bases unmatched to any gene: 5. This CDR3 spans 15 amino acids. In germline, CDR1 is SNHLY, CDR2 FYNNEI. The chain's CDR3 is CASRAGQGGNYGYTF. The CDR3, as DNA: TGTGCCAGCAGGGCGGGACAGGGGGGCAACTATGGCTACACCTTC.

The chain carries TRBV4-3 and TRBJ1-1; no reliable D call. This CDR3 comprises 11 residues. Deletions cut 0 bases from V and 11 bases from J, with 7 bases between. Germline V lookup: CDR1 LGHNA, CDR2 YSLEER. The CDR3 sequence: CASSQDNQAFF. The CDR3 DNA reads as TGCGCCAGCAGCCAAGATAACCAGGCTTTCTTT.

In its sample, this clone was seen a few times. The V and J genes are TRBV5-8 and TRBJ2-3; 13 bases line up with TRBD2. The ends lost 8 bases at V and 8 bases at J; junction bases unmatched: 14. This CDR3 contains 16 residues. Germline V gene lookup returns CDR1 SGHTS and CDR2 YDEGEE. Here the CDR3 reads CARTGTSGMGPGTQYF. The CDR3 DNA sequence: TGTGCCAGGACCGGGACTAGCGGGATGGGCCCGGGTACGCAGTATTTT.

In nucleotides, the CDR3 is TGTGCCAGCAGCCCGTCGGGACAGGGTCATATCCAGTACTTC. Its translation is CASSPSGQGHIQYF. This chain connects TRBV3-1 (or the pseudogene TRBV3-2) to TRBJ2-5, with TRBD1 matching 9 bases. The CDR3 extends over 14 amino acids. Trimming at V came to 4 bases and at J to 10 bases, leaving 10 bases not matched to a gene. Germline V gene sequence: CDR1 LGHDT, CDR2 YNNKEL (reference sequence).

Remarks on this clone: An end of the junction does not agree with germline; a read error may underlie this. Written as DNA, the CDR3 is TGTGCCAGCAGGCAAGGTATTAGCGGGACCCATGAGCAGTTCTTC. Its protein product is CASRQGISGTHEQFF. This chain uses TRBV3-1 (or the pseudogene TRBV3-2) with TRBJ2-1; 8 positions agree with TRBD2. CDR1 and CDR2 from the germline V gene are LGHDT and YNNKEL (reference sequence). CDR3 length equals 15 residues.

The chain uses TRBV5-8 and TRBJ2-1, with a tentative D call TRBD2 (5 bases). The CDR3 runs 14 residues. From germline, CDR1 is SGHTS and CDR2 YDEGEE. Trimming removed 0 bases from V and 6 bases from J, with 10 bases in between. CDR3: CASSLDLGGNEQFF. In nucleotides, the CDR3 is TGTGCCAGCAGCTTGGATTTAGGAGGCAATGAGCAGTTCTTC.

This chain connects TRBV30 to TRBJ1-2; 10 bases align to TRBD1. J lost 8 bases, V lost 0 bases, and 6 bases had no gene match. The V gene's germline CDR1 is GTSNPN and CDR2 SVGIG (reference sequence). CDR3 length: 14 residues. The CDR3 region has the DNA TGTGCCTGGAGTGTCCCGGGACAGGGGCGGGGCTACACCTTC. Translated: CAWSVPGQGRGYTF. The full variable domain, its missing parts supplied by reference TRBV30 and TRBJ1-2, is SQTIHQWPATLVQPVGSPLSLECTVEGTSNPNLYWYRQAAGRGLQLLFYSVGIGQISSEVPQNLSASRPQDRQFILSSKKLLLSDSGFYLCAWSVPGQGRGYTFGSGTRLTVV.

Only a few counts were recorded for this clone. V usage is TRBV7-6 and J usage is TRBJ2-7; no firm D call. This CDR3 is built from 11 residues. V dropped 4 bases and J dropped 3 bases, with 4 bases sitting between them. Germline loops: CDR1 SGHVS, CDR2 FNYEAQ. This CDR3 is CASSSNYEQYF. In DNA, the CDR3 is TGTGCCAGCAGCTCTAACTACGAGCAGTACTTC.

This clone was seen once. This chain joins TRBV11-2 and TRBJ2-1, with 13 bases that match TRBD2. Germline assignment: CDR1 SGHAT and CDR2 FQNNGV. V lost 2 bases and J lost 6; bases outside the gene matches: 4. CDR3 length equals 16 residues. The CDR3: CASSLTSGRAGNEQFF. The CDR3 DNA reads TGTGCCAGCAGCTTAACTAGCGGGAGGGCGGGCAATGAGCAGTTCTTC.

In its sample, this clone was seen once. The CDR3 DNA is TGCGCCAGCAGCTTAACGTCCCAGGCAAAGGCTGGAAACACCATATATTTT. It yields the protein CASSLTSQAKAGNTIYF. The chain combines TRBV5-1 with TRBJ1-3; unclear D gene. CDR1 is SGHRS and CDR2 is YFSETQ in the germline V gene. This CDR3 comprises 17 residues. V was shortened by 2 bases and J by 2 bases, with 17 bases between the two germline ends.

The chain is built from TRBV18 and TRBJ2-1; 7 bases fit TRBD1. This CDR3 region has 14 residues. Germline assignment: CDR1 KGHSH and CDR2 LQKENI. Trimming at V came to 2 bases and at J to 7 bases, leaving 5 bases not matched to a gene. CDR3 in DNA: TGTGCCAGCTCACCAACAGGGGTGGGGAATGAGCAGTTCTTC. Amino acids: CASSPTGVGNEQFF.